This TCR beta chain was profiled in a study of T cell changes during pregnancy in multiple sclerosis. Germline lookup yields CDR1 SNHLY and CDR2 FYNNEI. This CDR3 has 15 amino acids. J lost 6 bases, V lost 0 bases, and 5 bases had no gene match. Clones were sequenced by immunoSEQ multiplex PCR, and TCRdb holds only the in-frame ones, with some missing. Of around 35,000 clones listed, 85% to 95% are singletons. This sequence originates from a female donor with multiple sclerosis, enrolled in a pregnancy study. The gene calls are TRBV2 and TRBJ2-1; TRBD1 matches at 7 bases. The sequences come from CD4+ T cells from peripheral blood mononuclear cells, collected in the second trimester of pregnancy. In nucleotides, the CDR3 is TGTGCCAGCAGTGAAGCCGTAGCAGGGGGCAATGAGCAGTTCTTC. This encodes CASSEAVAGGNEQFF.